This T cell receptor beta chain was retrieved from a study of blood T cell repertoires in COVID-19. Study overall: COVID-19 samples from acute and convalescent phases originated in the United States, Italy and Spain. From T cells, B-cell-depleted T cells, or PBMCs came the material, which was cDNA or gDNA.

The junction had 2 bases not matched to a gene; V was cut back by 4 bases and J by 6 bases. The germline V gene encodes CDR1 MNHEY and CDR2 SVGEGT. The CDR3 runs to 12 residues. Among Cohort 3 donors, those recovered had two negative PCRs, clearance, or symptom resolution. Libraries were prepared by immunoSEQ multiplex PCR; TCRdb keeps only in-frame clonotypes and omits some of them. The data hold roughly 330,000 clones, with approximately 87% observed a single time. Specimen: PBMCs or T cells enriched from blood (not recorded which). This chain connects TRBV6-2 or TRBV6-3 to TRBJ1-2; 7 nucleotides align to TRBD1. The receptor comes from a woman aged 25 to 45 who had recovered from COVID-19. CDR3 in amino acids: CASSFGTDGYTF. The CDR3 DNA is TGTGCCAGCAGTTTCGGGACAGATGGCTACACCTTC.